Detailed here is one TCR beta chain. Its antigen is unknown. RNA totalling 0.5 to 1 ug underwent reverse transcription with random hexamers. TCR beta CDR3 was amplified by immunoSEQ multiplex PCR. This amplification extended across 54 Vbeta and 13 Jbeta segments. MiXCR, run by TCRdb on the immunoSEQ multiplex PCR reads, gives a single entry per CDR3 protein. The data hold some 300,000 distinct CDR3 sequences, with 75% to 90% observed a single time. The data derive from a study of CD8 T cells in Susac syndrome. The length of the CDR3 is 16 residues. Trimming cost V 6 bases and J 2 bases, with 20 bases left between them. Germline lookup yields CDR1 SGHDN and CDR2 FVKESK. In blood CD8+ and CD4+ T cells, TCR beta underwent sequencing. Negative isolation was used for CD8+ and CD4+ T cells, and FACS enrichment was applied to TEMRA cells. Broader study findings: Only a relatively small number of individuals were included in the TCR sequencing and HLA analysis.

The TCR comes from a human donor with multiple sclerosis. Source material: CD8+ T cells from PBMCs. This rearrangement joins TRBV14 to TRBJ2-7; maybe TRBD2 (6 bases). This CDR3 is CASSLLGGTVAYEQYF. CDR3 in DNA: TGTGCCAGCAGTCTCCTGGGCGGGACGGTAGCCTACGAGCAGTACTTC.